These 10 T cell receptor beta chains share one sample of origin, sequenced in a study of T cell responses to AZD1222 COVID-19 vaccine. The repertoire was sequenced with immunoSEQ multiplex PCR; TCRdb's copy has only in-frame clones and lacks some. The data contain 110,000 to 150,000 clones, approximately 89% of them singletons. The sample here was peripheral blood, taken on day 0 of AZD1222 vaccination. These receptors were obtained from an adult in good health.

The chain carries TRBV4-3 and TRBJ2-6, with D possibly matching TRBD2 (5 bases). Germline V gene lookup returns CDR1 LGHNA and CDR2 YSLEER. V was cut by 6 bases and J by 0 bases, with 15 bases left in between. This CDR3 is 17 amino acids long. The CDR3 region has the DNA TGCGCCAGCAGTGAGGGAAGCCCATACTCTGGGGCCAACGTCCTGACTTTC. Protein sequence: CASSEGSPYSGANVLTF.

V usage is TRBV14 and J usage is TRBJ2-7, with D tentatively TRBD1 (5 bases). The germline V gene encodes CDR1 SGHDN and CDR2 FVKESK. V was shortened by 4 bases and J by 4 bases, with 11 bases between the two germline ends. This CDR3 is 13 amino acids long. CDR3 in DNA: TGTGCCAGCAGCCTCGGACATTTATACGAGCAGTACTTC. Its translation is CASSLGHLYEQYF.

The chain uses TRBV5-5 and TRBJ2-7, with 10 bases aligning to TRBD1. The CDR3 has 14 residues. Germline V gene lookup returns CDR1 SGHKS and CDR2 YYEKEE (reference sequence). Trimming took 4 bases from V and 6 from J; bases not matched to a gene: 7. In DNA, the CDR3 is TGTGCCAGCAGCCAGGGACAGGGGCCCTCCGAGCAGTACTTC. It translates to CASSQGQGPSEQYF.

The rearrangement uses TRBV5-4 and TRBJ1-6; no clear D gene. Trimming removed 4 bases at V and 11 bases at J, with 13 bases between. Per germline, CDR1 SGHNT and CDR2 YYREEE (reference sequence). The CDR3 is made up of 13 amino acids. CDR3 protein: CASSLALMAPLHF. The CDR3, as DNA: TGTGCCAGCAGCCTGGCCTTGATGGCACCCCTCCACTTT.

The chain carries TRBV14 and TRBJ2-5; 7 bases are shared with TRBD2. V shed 3 bases and J 7 bases; nucleotides not matched to a gene: 8. CDR3 size: 14 residues. Germline V gene data show CDR1 as SGHDN and CDR2 as FVKESK. The chain's CDR3 is CASSQGRADGTQYF. The CDR3 coding sequence is TGTGCCAGCAGCCAGGGGAGGGCAGACGGGACCCAGTACTTC.

This rearrangement joins TRBV5-1 to TRBJ2-1; no clear D gene. The germline V gene encodes CDR1 SGHRS and CDR2 YFSETQ. The V gene lost 0 bases and the J gene lost 4 bases, with 11 bases spanning the gap. The CDR3 sequence is 15 residues long. As DNA, the CDR3 is TGCGCCAGCAGCTTGGCTGCGGCCATATACAATGAGCAGTTCTTC. Protein: CASSLAAAIYNEQFF.

The CDR3 DNA reads as TGTGCCAGCAGCCCGGGACAGAGTACTTATCAGCCCCAGCATTTT. It translates to CASSPGQSTYQPQHF. The V and J genes are TRBV7-2 and TRBJ1-5; 7 nucleotides align to TRBD1. With V trimmed by 5 bases and J by 5 bases, 9 bases remained unmatched. Germline values: CDR1 SGHTA, CDR2 FQGNSA. The CDR3 is 15 amino acids.

The chain has TRBV3-1 (or the pseudogene TRBV3-2) and TRBJ1-3; no definite D call. With 1 base removed from V and 2 bases from J, the gap between germline ends came to 6 bases. Germline loops: CDR1 LGHDT, CDR2 YNNKEL (reference sequence). This CDR3 spans 14 amino acids. The CDR3 DNA reads TGTGCCAGCAGCCAAGTCCGGGCTGGAAACACCATATATTTT. It encodes CASSQVRAGNTIYF.

The V and J genes are TRBV5-1 and TRBJ1-4, with 7 bases identical to TRBD1. J was trimmed by 3 bases and V by 4 bases; bases with no gene match: 3. CDR1 and CDR2 (germline): SGHRS, YFSETQ. The CDR3 loop spans 14 amino acids. In nucleotides, the CDR3 is TGCGCCAGCAGCACGGGACAGCCTAATGAAAAACTGTTTTTT. This encodes CASSTGQPNEKLFF.

The V call is TRBV28, the J call TRBJ1-3, with D tentatively TRBD1 (6 bases). Per germline, CDR1 MDHEN and CDR2 SYDVKM. This CDR3 is 17 amino acids long. V lost 8 bases and J lost 11, with 31 bases in between. CDR3 coding DNA: TGTGCCAGCCTAAGGGCAGGGGTTATGAGGGAGTCTGAATCCATATATTTT. Translation: CASLRAGVMRESESIYF.